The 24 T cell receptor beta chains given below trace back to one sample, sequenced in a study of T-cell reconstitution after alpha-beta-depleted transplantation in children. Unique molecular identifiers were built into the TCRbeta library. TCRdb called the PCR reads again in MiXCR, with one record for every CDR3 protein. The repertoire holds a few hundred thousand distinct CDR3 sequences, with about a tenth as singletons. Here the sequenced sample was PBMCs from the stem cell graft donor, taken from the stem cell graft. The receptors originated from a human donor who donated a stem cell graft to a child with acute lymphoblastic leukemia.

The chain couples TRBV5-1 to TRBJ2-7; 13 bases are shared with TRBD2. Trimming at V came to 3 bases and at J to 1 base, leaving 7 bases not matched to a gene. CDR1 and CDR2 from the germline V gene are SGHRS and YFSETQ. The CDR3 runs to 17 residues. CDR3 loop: CASSSRTSGSVSYEQYF. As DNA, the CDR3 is TGCGCCAGCAGCTCCAGGACTAGCGGGAGTGTGTCCTACGAGCAGTACTTC.

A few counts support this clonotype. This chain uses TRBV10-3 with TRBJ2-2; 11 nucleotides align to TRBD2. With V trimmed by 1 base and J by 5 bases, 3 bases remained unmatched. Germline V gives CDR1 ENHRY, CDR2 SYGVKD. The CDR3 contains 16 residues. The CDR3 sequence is CAISEFLAGGTGELFF. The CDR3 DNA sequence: TGTGCCATCAGTGAGTTCCTAGCGGGAGGAACCGGGGAGCTGTTTTTT.

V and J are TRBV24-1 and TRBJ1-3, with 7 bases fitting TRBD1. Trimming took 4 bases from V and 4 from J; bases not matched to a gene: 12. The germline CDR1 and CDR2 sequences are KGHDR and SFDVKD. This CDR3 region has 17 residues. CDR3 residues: CATSESGTEEDGNTIYF. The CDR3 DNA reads TGTGCCACCAGTGAATCCGGGACAGAGGAAGACGGAAACACCATATATTTT.

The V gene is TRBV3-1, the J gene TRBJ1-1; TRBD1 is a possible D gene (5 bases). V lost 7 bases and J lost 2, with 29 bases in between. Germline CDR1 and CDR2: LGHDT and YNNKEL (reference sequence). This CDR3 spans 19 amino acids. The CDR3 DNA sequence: TGTGCCAGCACCCCCGCACCACGCGGGGGTGTGGGTATCAACACTGAAGCTTTCTTT. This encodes CASTPAPRGGVGINTEAFF.

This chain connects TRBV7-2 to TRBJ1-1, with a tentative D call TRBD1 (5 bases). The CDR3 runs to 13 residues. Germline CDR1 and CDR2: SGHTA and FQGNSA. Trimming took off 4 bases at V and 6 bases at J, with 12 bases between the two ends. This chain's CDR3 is CASSSRQTSEAFF. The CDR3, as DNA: TGTGCCAGCAGCTCCCGACAGACCTCTGAAGCTTTCTTT.

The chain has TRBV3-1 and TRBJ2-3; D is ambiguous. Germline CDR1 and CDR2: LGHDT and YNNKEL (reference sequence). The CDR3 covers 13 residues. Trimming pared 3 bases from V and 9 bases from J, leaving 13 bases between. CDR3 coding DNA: TGTGCCAGCAGCCATAGCACGAGCTACACGCAGTATTTT. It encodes CASSHSTSYTQYF.

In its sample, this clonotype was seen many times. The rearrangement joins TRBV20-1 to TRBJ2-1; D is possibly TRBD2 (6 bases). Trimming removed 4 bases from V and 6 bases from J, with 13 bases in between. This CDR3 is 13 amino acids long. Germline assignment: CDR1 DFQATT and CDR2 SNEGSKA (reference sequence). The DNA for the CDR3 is TGCAGTGCTATGGGGGGAAGGCTCAATGAGCAGTTCTTC. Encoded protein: CSAMGGRLNEQFF.

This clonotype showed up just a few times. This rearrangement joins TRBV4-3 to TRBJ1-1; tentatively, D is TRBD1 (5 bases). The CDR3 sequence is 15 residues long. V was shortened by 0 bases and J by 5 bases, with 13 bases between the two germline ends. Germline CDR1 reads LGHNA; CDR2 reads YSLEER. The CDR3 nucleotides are TGCGCCAGCAGCCAAGATAGGGGCGCGGTGACTGAAGCTTTCTTT. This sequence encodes CASSQDRGAVTEAFF.

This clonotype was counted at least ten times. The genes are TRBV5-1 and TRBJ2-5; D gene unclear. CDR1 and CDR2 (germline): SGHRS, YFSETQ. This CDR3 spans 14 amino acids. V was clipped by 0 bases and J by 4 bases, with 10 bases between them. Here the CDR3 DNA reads TGCGCCAGCAGCTTGGAGGGTTTGGGAGAGACCCAGTACTTC. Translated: CASSLEGLGETQYF.

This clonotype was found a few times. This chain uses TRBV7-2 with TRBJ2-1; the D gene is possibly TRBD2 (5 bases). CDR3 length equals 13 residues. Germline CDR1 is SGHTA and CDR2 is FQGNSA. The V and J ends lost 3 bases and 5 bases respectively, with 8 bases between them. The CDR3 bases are TGTGCCAGCAGCTTCCGGGATCACAATGAGCAGTTCTTC. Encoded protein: CASSFRDHNEQFF.

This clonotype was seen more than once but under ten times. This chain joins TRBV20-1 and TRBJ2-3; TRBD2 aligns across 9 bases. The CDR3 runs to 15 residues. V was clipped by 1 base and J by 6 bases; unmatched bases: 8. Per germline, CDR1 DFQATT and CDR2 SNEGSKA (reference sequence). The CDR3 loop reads CSARGSREGGDTQYF. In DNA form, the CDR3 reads TGCAGTGCTAGAGGGTCGCGGGAGGGAGGCGATACGCAGTATTTT.

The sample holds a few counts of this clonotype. DNA for the CDR3: TGTGCCAGCAGCCCCGTTTTGGGCTCTGGAAACACCATATATTTT. Residues: CASSPVLGSGNTIYF. V gene TRBV28 combines with J gene TRBJ1-3; D not certain. CDR1 is MDHEN and CDR2 is SYDVKM in the germline V gene. The V and J ends lost 6 bases and 0 bases respectively, with 12 bases between them. The CDR3 contains 15 residues. Full variable domain (missing parts from reference TRBV28 and TRBJ1-3): DVKVTQSSRYLVKRTGEKVFLECVQDMDHENMFWYRQDPGLGLRLIYFSYDVKMKEKGDIPEGYSVSREKKERFSLILESASTNQTSMYLCASSPVLGSGNTIYFGEGSWLTVV.

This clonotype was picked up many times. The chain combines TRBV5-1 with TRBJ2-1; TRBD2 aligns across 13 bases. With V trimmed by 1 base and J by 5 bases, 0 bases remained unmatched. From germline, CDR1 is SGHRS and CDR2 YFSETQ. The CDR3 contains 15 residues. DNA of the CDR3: TGCGCCAGCAGCTTGACTAGCGGGAGGGACAATGAGCAGTTCTTC. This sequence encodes CASSLTSGRDNEQFF.

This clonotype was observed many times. The CDR3 loop is CASSKVNSGSFVETQYF. The CDR3 DNA reads as TGTGCCAGCAGCAAAGTGAATAGCGGGAGCTTTGTAGAGACCCAGTACTTC. The rearrangement joins TRBV11-1 to TRBJ2-5, with 9 nucleotides matching TRBD2. This CDR3 has 17 residues. From germline, CDR1 is SGHAT and CDR2 FQDESV (reference sequence). V trimming: 5 bases; J trimming: 4 bases; junction bases outside the gene matches: 14.

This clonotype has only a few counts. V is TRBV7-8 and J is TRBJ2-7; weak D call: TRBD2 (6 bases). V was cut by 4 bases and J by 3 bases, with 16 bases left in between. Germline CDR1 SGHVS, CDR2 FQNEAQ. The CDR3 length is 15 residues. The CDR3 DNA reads TGTGCCAGCAGCTCCCGCTCGGGGGTCGGCTACGAGCAGTACTTC. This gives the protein CASSSRSGVGYEQYF.

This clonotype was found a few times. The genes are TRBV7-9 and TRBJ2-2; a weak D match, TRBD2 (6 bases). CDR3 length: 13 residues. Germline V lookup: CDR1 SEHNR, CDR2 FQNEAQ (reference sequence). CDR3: CGGGTANTGELFF. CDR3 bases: TGTGGAGGCGGGACGGCGAACACCGGGGAGCTGTTTTTT.

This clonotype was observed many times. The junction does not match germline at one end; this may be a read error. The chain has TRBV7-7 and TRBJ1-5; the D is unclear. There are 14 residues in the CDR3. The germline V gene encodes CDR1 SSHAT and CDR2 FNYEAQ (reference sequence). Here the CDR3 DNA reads TGTGCTAGCAGCGGGCCACCAATCAATCAGCCCCAGCATTTT. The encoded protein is CASSGPPINQPQHF. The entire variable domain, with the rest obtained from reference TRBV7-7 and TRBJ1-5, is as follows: GAGVSQSPRYKVTKRGQDVTLRCDPISSHATLYWYQQALGQGPEFLTYFNYEAQPDKSGLPSDRFSAERPEGSISTLTIQRTEQRDSAMYRCASSGPPINQPQHFGDGTRLSIL.

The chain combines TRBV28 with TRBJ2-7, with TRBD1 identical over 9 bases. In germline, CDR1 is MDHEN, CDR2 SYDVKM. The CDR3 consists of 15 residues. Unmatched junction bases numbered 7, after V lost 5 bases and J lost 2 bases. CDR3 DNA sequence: TGTGCCAGCAGTCCACCGGGACAGGGAACCTACGAGCAGTACTTC. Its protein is CASSPPGQGTYEQYF.

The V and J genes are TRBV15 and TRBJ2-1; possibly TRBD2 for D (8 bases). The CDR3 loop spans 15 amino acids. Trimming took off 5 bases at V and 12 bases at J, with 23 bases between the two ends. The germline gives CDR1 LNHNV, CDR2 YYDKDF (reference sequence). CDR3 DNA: TGTGCCACCAGCGCCAGCGGGAGAGGGGGCCTAACGCAGTTCTTC. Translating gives CATSASGRGGLTQFF.

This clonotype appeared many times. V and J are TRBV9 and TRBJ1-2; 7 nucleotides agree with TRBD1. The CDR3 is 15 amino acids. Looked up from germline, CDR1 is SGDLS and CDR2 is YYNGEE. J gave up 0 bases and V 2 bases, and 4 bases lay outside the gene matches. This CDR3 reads CASSVRDSPNYGYTF. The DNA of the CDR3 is TGTGCCAGCAGCGTCCGGGACAGCCCTAACTATGGCTACACCTTC.

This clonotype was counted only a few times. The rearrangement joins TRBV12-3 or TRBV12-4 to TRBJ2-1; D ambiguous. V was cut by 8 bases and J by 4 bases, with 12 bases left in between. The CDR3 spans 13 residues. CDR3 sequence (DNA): TGTGCCAGCGGAGCGCCTCTGTACAATGAGCAGTTCTTC. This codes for CASGAPLYNEQFF.

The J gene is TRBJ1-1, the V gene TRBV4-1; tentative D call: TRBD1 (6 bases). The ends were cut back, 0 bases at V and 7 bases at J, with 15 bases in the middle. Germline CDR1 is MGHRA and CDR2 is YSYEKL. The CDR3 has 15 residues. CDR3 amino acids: CASSQEAQGRNEAFF. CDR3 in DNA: TGCGCCAGCAGCCAAGAGGCGCAGGGGAGGAATGAAGCTTTCTTT.

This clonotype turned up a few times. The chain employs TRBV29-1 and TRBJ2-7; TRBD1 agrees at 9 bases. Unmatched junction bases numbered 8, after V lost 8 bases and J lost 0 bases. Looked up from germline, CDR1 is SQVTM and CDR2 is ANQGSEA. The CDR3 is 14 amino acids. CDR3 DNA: TGCAGCTACACCGGGACAGGGTTCTCCTACGAGCAGTACTTC. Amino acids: CSYTGTGFSYEQYF.

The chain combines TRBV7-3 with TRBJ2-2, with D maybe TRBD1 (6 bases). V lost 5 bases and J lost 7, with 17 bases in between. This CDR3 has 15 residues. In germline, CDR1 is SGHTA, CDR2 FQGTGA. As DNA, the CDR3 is TGTGCCAGCAGCCCATGGGGGCTTGAGGACGGGGAGCTGTTTTTT. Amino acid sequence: CASSPWGLEDGELFF.